This T cell receptor (beta chain) was sequenced for a study of T-cell memory formation after mild COVID-19 (dated by TCRdb to the early 2020s). Turning to the overall study: TCR sequence clusters from the two donors were largely donor specific. Longitudinal TCRalpha and TCRbeta repertoire sequencing tracked T-cell clones expanding and contracting after mild COVID-19 in a couple of donors. Two young, previously healthy adult volunteers made up the cohort, one male and one female.

From the cysteine through the phenylalanine, the CDR3 covers 12 amino acids. Only the CDR3 region is kept as DNA, spanning 36 bases read in frame from base 1. Unmatched junction bases come to 4, with V trimmed by 5 bases and J by 11 bases. Ficoll-Paque density gradient centrifugation was the method used to isolate PBMCs. The study at large found these results: The study covered only two mild cases, and larger cohorts including severe cases with pre-infection samples were considered necessary. SARS-CoV-2 specificity was not confirmed for the second-wave clones peaking on day 37. From day 15 to 85, contracting clones showed balanced CD4/CD8 phenotypes, whereas a second wave of clones that expanded from day 15 to 37 leaned towards CD4+. Contracting CD4+ clones appeared mostly in the CM and EM memory subsets, whereas CD8+ clones were enriched in EMRA. Some responding clones were found in pre-infection memory, which suggests that pre-existing cross-reactive memory T cells took part in the SARS-CoV-2 response.

Points on this clonotype: Its antigen remains unidentified. No base qualities exist here, and no much larger clone lies one base off it.

The sequencer was an Illumina NovaSeq 6000. Using 5'RACE with constant-segment primers, TCRalpha and TCRbeta cDNA libraries were constructed, with sample barcodes and unique molecular identifiers added in the process. RNA was extracted from every sample with Trizol reagent. Libraries were amplified in two PCR steps, with a second sample barcode and Illumina TruSeq adapters added in the second step. Libraries were sequenced on an Illumina NovaSeq with 2 x 150 bp paired-end reads. Turning to the authors' computational methods: Reads were demultiplexed and collapsed into UMI-guided consensus sequences with migec v1.2.7. With mixcr v2.1.11, UMI consensuses were aligned to TRA and TRB V and J templates and assembled into clonotypes. A clonotype was counted as expanded or contracted only when both edgeR and NoisET called the clonotype significant, with the noise models trained on biological replicates. For edgeR calls, the cutoffs were a false discovery rate-adjusted p below 0.01 and a log2 fold-change threshold of 1. As an exploratory analysis of dynamics, PCA with hierarchical clustering was applied to max-normalized trajectories of the 1000 most abundant clonotypes. Each responding clone was given a CD4 or CD8 phenotype based on the CD4+ and CD8+ repertoires, which had been sequenced separately. The public reads were run again by TCRdb, first through fastp at Q25 and then through MiXCR, and only productive beta chains were kept. Rows with a matching CDR3 protein are joined into one entry that keeps the most common DNA and genes. The V and J calls here are based on TCRdb, not the publication. This sample holds under 250,000 distinct CDR3 sequences; 10% to 13% were observed only once. The ten largest clones add up to under 3.5% of the sample.

Sequencing was done on a sample of PBMCs or a T cell subset sorted from them (not recorded which). The source is a man in his late teens or twenties who had mild COVID-19 (a few samples of this study predate the infection). The sample titles of this study are shuffled in the database, so cell type and time point are left out; the donor was told from shared clones. The rearranged segments are TRBV12-3 or TRBV12-4 and TRBJ1-1, with 11 bases matching TRBD1. The DNA reads TGTGCCAGCAGTCGGACAGGGGGCCTGGCTTTCTTT. Translation gives CASSRTGGLAFF.